One and the same sample provided the 28 T cell receptor beta chains below, sequenced in a study of cytomegalovirus exposure and HLA in healthy donors. Sequencing used immunoSEQ multiplex PCR; TCRdb keeps in-frame clones, though not all of them. Of more than 20,000 clones in the sample, 95% to 97% were seen once. Sequenced material: PBMCs. The receptors shown here come from a man under 40 in good health and CMV-seropositive.

This clone was observed a single time. The gene calls are TRBV9 and TRBJ2-6; TRBD1 aligns across 9 bases. V lost 3 bases and J lost 1; bases outside the gene matches: 2. CDR1 SGDLS and CDR2 YYNGEE come from the germline V gene. The CDR3 loop spans 16 amino acids. For the CDR3, the DNA is TGTGCCAGCAGCGCCGGACAGGGGTCTGGGGCCAACGTCCTGACTTTC. Translated, it gives CASSAGQGSGANVLTF.

The gene calls are TRBV4-3 and TRBJ2-7, with a tentative D call TRBD2 (7 bases). The CDR3 totals 15 residues. V was shortened by 1 base and J by 0 bases, with 10 bases between the two germline ends. CDR1 is LGHNA and CDR2 is YSLEER in the germline V gene. CDR3 nucleotides: TGCGCCAGCAGCCAAGCAGGGGACTACTCCTACGAGCAGTACTTC. It codes for CASSQAGDYSYEQYF.

This chain uses TRBV28 with TRBJ2-7; 9 bases fit TRBD2. J was trimmed by 7 bases and V by 6 bases; bases with no gene match: 10. CDR1 and CDR2 (germline): MDHEN, SYDVKM. The CDR3 is 14 amino acids. CDR3 residues: CASRLGLARGEQYF. The DNA for the CDR3 is TGTGCCAGCAGGCTGGGACTAGCTCGTGGAGAGCAGTACTTC.

The gene calls are TRBV25-1 and TRBJ1-2; 7 nucleotides agree with TRBD1. The CDR3 runs 14 residues. The germline gives CDR1 MGHDK, CDR2 SYGVNS. Germline trimming cut 7 bases from V and 1 base from J; bases unmatched to any gene: 6. The CDR3 region is CASKGAGGNYGYTF. CDR3 in DNA: TGTGCCAGCAAGGGGGCAGGCGGTAACTATGGCTACACCTTC.

V usage is TRBV4-1 and J usage is TRBJ2-1, with a tentative D call TRBD1 (6 bases). Trimming shortened V by 0 bases and J by 0 bases, and 12 bases separated the two germline ends. The germline V gene encodes CDR1 MGHRA and CDR2 YSYEKL. The CDR3 extends over 17 amino acids. The CDR3: CASSQERDTSSYNEQFF. The CDR3, as DNA: TGCGCCAGCAGCCAAGAGAGGGACACGAGCTCCTACAATGAGCAGTTCTTC.

To note about this clone: This sample includes further DNA sequences coding for the same CDR3. This chain joins TRBV9 and TRBJ1-5; D may be TRBD1 (5 bases). Germline V gene sequence: CDR1 SGDLS, CDR2 YYNGEE. The V gene lost 0 bases and the J gene lost 3 bases, with 7 bases spanning the gap. The CDR3 extends over 14 amino acids. CDR3: CASSVGGNNQPQHF. As DNA, the CDR3 is TGTGCCAGCAGCGTAGGGGGCAACAATCAGCCCCAGCATTTT.

The chain's CDR3 is CASSLTGTRETQYF. The CDR3 DNA reads as TGTGCCAGCAGTTTGACAGGGACGCGAGAGACCCAGTACTTC. The chain links TRBV28 to TRBJ2-5, with 7 bases that match TRBD1. Trimming cost V 3 bases and J 4 bases; bases outside gene matches: 5. The CDR3 runs to 14 residues. Germline loops: CDR1 MDHEN, CDR2 SYDVKM.

The genes are TRBV6-1 and TRBJ2-7; the match to TRBD2 covers 9 bases. The length of the CDR3 is 15 residues. CDR1 and CDR2 (germline): MNHNS, SASEGT. The ends lost 2 bases at V and 2 bases at J; junction bases unmatched: 4. The CDR3 here is CASSEWTSATYEQYF. The CDR3 DNA reads as TGTGCCAGCAGTGAATGGACTAGCGCTACCTACGAGCAGTACTTC.

The chain uses TRBV9 and TRBJ1-1; tentatively, D is TRBD1 (6 bases). V was clipped by 1 base and J by 1 base, with 11 bases between them. In germline, CDR1 is SGDLS, CDR2 YYNGEE. There are 15 residues in the CDR3. The CDR3 DNA reads TGTGCCAGCAGCGTAAGACAGGACCAGAACACTGAAGCTTTCTTT. This sequence encodes CASSVRQDQNTEAFF.

The rearrangement links TRBV5-1 to TRBJ2-3, with a possible D match to TRBD1 (6 bases). CDR3 length: 13 residues. The V end was cut by 0 bases, the J end by 11 bases, with 13 bases between. Germline CDR1 is SGHRS and CDR2 is YFSETQ. CDR3 coding DNA: TGCGCCAGCAGCTTGGAGGGGGATTTGGAGCAGTATTTT. This sequence encodes CASSLEGDLEQYF.

This rearrangement joins TRBV7-2 to TRBJ2-2, with D possibly matching TRBD1 (6 bases). The CDR3 spans 16 residues. The germline V gene has CDR1 SGHTA and CDR2 FQGNSA. Trimming stripped 1 base from V and 2 bases from J, with 11 bases between. DNA for the CDR3: TGTGCCAGCAGCTTAGGTCTGGGGGCAAACACCGGGGAGCTGTTTTTT. Its protein product is CASSLGLGANTGELFF.

The J gene is TRBJ2-7, the V gene TRBV28; TRBD1 is a possible D gene (5 bases). V was trimmed by 6 bases and J by 2 bases, leaving 20 bases between them. Germline loops: CDR1 MDHEN, CDR2 SYDVKM. The CDR3 has 16 amino acids. The CDR3 spells CASSESGQGQPYEQYF. The CDR3 bases are TGTGCCAGCAGCGAATCCGGGCAGGGTCAACCCTACGAGCAGTACTTC.

The chain couples TRBV7-2 to TRBJ1-5, with D maybe TRBD1 (6 bases). CDR3 length: 19 residues. Germline values: CDR1 SGHTA, CDR2 FQGNSA. V was trimmed by 2 bases and J by 4 bases, leaving 24 bases between them. This CDR3 is CASSLSFRGKSGGNQPQHF. CDR3 in DNA: TGTGCCAGCAGCTTATCGTTCAGGGGTAAGAGTGGGGGTAATCAGCCCCAGCATTTT.

The rearrangement joins TRBV4-3 to TRBJ1-2; TRBD1 matches at 7 bases. The V segment lost 0 bases and the J segment 4 bases; nucleotides outside the gene matches: 5. Per the germline V gene, CDR1 is LGHNA and CDR2 is YSLEER. The CDR3 is 15 residues long. The CDR3 DNA sequence: TGCGCCAGCAGCCAAGATCAGGGGGGCGGCTATGGCTACACCTTC. Amino acids: CASSQDQGGGYGYTF.

The V call is TRBV29-1, the J call TRBJ2-1, with 10 bases that match TRBD2. Germline V lookup: CDR1 SQVTM, CDR2 ANQGSEA. The length of the CDR3 is 14 residues. With V trimmed by 4 bases and J by 1 base, 1 base remained unmatched. CDR3 in amino acids: CSVVTSGSYNEQFF. CDR3 nucleotides: TGCAGCGTTGTGACTAGCGGGTCCTACAATGAGCAGTTCTTC.

This chain uses TRBV10-3 with TRBJ1-5; D is ambiguous. This CDR3 region has 14 residues. CDR1 is ENHRY, CDR2 SYGVKD, per germline. V lost 10 bases and J 0 bases, leaving 13 bases between the germline ends. The DNA of the CDR3 is TGTGCCACCGGGGAGTATGATAGCAATCAGCCCCAGCATTTT. This sequence encodes CATGEYDSNQPQHF.

The V and J genes are TRBV10-1 and TRBJ2-7, with 12 nucleotides matching TRBD2. Germline-derived CDR1 and CDR2 are WNHNN and SYGVQD (reference sequence). The ends lost 0 bases at V and 3 bases at J; junction bases unmatched: 9. The CDR3 runs 18 residues. CDR3 sequence reads: CASSESTLAGGLIYEQYF. CDR3 DNA sequence: TGCGCCAGCAGTGAGTCAACACTAGCGGGAGGCTTAATCTACGAGCAGTACTTC.

The chain uses TRBV25-1 and TRBJ1-5, with 7 bases identical to TRBD1. This CDR3 is built from 16 residues. Trimming at V came to 3 bases and at J to 5 bases, leaving 10 bases not matched to a gene. Germline V gene lookup returns CDR1 MGHDK and CDR2 SYGVNS. The CDR3 loop reads CASSDGGRGYDQPQHF. CDR3 DNA sequence: TGTGCCAGCAGTGATGGGGGCAGGGGGTATGATCAGCCCCAGCATTTT.

The sample holds one count of this clone. The chain links TRBV28 to TRBJ1-1; no firm D call. The CDR3 runs to 11 residues. Germline V gene data show CDR1 as MDHEN and CDR2 as SYDVKM. The ends were cut back, 4 bases at V and 7 bases at J, with 7 bases in the middle. The CDR3 sequence is CASSYRVEAFF. DNA of the CDR3: TGTGCCAGCAGTTATCGGGTTGAAGCTTTCTTT.

This clone was found once. The chain couples TRBV7-8 to TRBJ2-7, with 7 nucleotides matching TRBD2. CDR1 and CDR2 from the germline V gene are SGHVS and FQNEAQ. Losses at the gene ends were 1 base for V and 0 bases for J; bases not matched to a gene: 9. The CDR3 is made up of 17 amino acids. The CDR3 sequence is CASSLGLAVTSSYEQYF. CDR3 bases: TGTGCCAGCAGCTTAGGGCTAGCGGTCACCAGCTCCTACGAGCAGTACTTC.

The chain has TRBV5-1 and TRBJ1-5, with TRBD1 identical over 11 bases. Germline lookup yields CDR1 SGHRS and CDR2 YFSETQ. The CDR3 length is 15 residues. V lost 3 bases and J lost 5; bases outside the gene matches: 4. Written as DNA, the CDR3 is TGCGCCAGCAGCTCCGGACAGGGGGCAGATCAGCCCCAGCATTTT. Translation gives CASSSGQGADQPQHF. Filled out from reference TRBV5-1 and TRBJ1-5, the complete variable domain reads KAGVTQTPRYLIKTRGQQVTLSCSPISGHRSVSWYQQTPGQGLQFLFEYFSETQRNKGNFPGRFSGRQFSNSRSEMNVSTLELGDSALYLCASSSGQGADQPQHFGDGTRLSIL.

The rearrangement joins TRBV5-1 to TRBJ1-2; TRBD1 might be the D (5 bases). This CDR3 comprises 13 residues. Trimming pared 0 bases from V and 3 bases from J, leaving 6 bases between. CDR1 SGHRS and CDR2 YFSETQ come from the germline V gene. DNA of the CDR3: TGCGCCAGCAGCTTGGGGGGGGACTATGGCTACACCTTC. Its translation is CASSLGGDYGYTF.

The rearrangement uses TRBV29-1 and TRBJ1-3, with D tentatively TRBD1 (6 bases). Per the germline V gene, CDR1 is SQVTM and CDR2 is ANQGSEA. This CDR3 is built from 13 residues. Deletions cut 3 bases from V and 2 bases from J, with 8 bases between. CDR3 nucleotide sequence: TGCAGCGTTGAGCAGGGGACTGGAAACACCATATATTTT. As protein: CSVEQGTGNTIYF.

This chain joins TRBV28 and TRBJ2-7, with a possible D match to TRBD1 (6 bases). Deletions cut 3 bases from V and 6 bases from J, with 9 bases between. Germline CDR1 and CDR2: MDHEN and SYDVKM. The CDR3 extends over 12 amino acids. CDR3 sequence (DNA): TGTGCCAGCAGTTTGGACAGCAGCGAGCAGTACTTC. It yields the protein CASSLDSSEQYF.

The chain is built from TRBV28 and TRBJ1-2; no clear D. V was shortened by 5 bases and J by 5 bases, with 12 bases between the two germline ends. CDR3 length equals 13 residues. Germline assignment: CDR1 MDHEN and CDR2 SYDVKM. The CDR3 nucleotides read TGTGCCAGCAGTAGCCCCCTCTTTTATGGCTACACCTTC. Amino acid sequence: CASSSPLFYGYTF.

The chain recombines TRBV28 with TRBJ2-1; no definite D call. Germline V gives CDR1 MDHEN, CDR2 SYDVKM. V lost 2 bases, J lost 7 bases, and 9 bases lay in between. The CDR3 is 13 amino acids. This chain's CDR3 is CASSLVNLNEQFF. The DNA for the CDR3 is TGTGCCAGCAGTTTAGTTAATTTAAATGAGCAGTTCTTC.

J is TRBJ2-2 and V is TRBV7-3, with TRBD2 as a possible D gene (5 bases). Trimming removed 5 bases from V and 1 base from J, with 14 bases in between. The CDR3 length is 16 residues. Germline CDR1 is SGHTA and CDR2 is FQGTGA. The DNA of the CDR3 is TGTGCCAGCAGCCTGTCTAGCTCTCTGAACACCGGGGAGCTGTTTTTT. Residues: CASSLSSSLNTGELFF.

The rearrangement links TRBV28 to TRBJ1-4; D possibly corresponds to TRBD1 (5 bases). Trimming removed 5 bases from V and 11 bases from J, with 12 bases in between. The CDR3 runs 12 residues. Germline values: CDR1 MDHEN, CDR2 SYDVKM. In DNA, the CDR3 is TGTGCCAGCAGTCACCTGGGGGGGAAACTGTTTTTT. It translates to CASSHLGGKLFF.